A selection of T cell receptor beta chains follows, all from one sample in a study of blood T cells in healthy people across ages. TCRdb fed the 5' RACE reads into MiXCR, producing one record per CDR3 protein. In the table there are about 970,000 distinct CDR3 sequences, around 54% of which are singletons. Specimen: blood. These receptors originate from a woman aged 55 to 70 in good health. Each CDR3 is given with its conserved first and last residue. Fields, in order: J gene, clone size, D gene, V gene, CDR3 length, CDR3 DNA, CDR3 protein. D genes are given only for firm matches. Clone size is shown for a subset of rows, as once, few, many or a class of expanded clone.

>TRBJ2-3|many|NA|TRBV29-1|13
TGCAGCGTTGAATGGCGCGGCACAGATACGCAGTATTTT
CSVEWRGTDTQYF
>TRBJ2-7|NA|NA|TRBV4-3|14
TGCGCCAGCAGCCGAGAGATGATGGCCCACGAGCAGTACTTC
CASSREMMAHEQYF
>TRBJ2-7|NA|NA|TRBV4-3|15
TGCGCCAGCAGCCCCCAAGTCCATTTCTCCTACGAGCAGTACTTC
CASSPQVHFSYEQYF
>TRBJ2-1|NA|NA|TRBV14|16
TGTGCCAGCAGCCAAGATCCTGGGCCCCCATACAATGAGCAGTTCTTC
CASSQDPGPPYNEQFF
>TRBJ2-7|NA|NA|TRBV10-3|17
TGTGCCATCAGCTCCGTCGCAGCGGTGAGCTCCTACAATGAGCAGTACTTC
CAISSVAAVSSYNEQYF
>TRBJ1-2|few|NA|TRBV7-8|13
TGTGCCAGCAGCGCCGGTCGGGACTATGGCTACACCTTC
CASSAGRDYGYTF
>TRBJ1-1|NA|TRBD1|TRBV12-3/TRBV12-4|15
TGTGCCACCGAGCGACAGGGGGTGTTCAACACTGAAGCTTTCTTT
CATERQGVFNTEAFF
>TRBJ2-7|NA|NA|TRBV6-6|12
TGTGCCAGCACCTACAATGGCTACGAGCAGTACTTC
CASTYNGYEQYF
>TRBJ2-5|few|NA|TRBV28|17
TGTGCCAGCAGTTCGCCCCTTGGAGTGGGGTATAAGGAGACCCAGTACTTC
CASSSPLGVGYKETQYF
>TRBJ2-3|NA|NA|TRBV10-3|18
TGTGCCATCAGTGAGTCGTTAAGACTCCAAGGTAGAGCAGATACGCAGTATTTT
CAISESLRLQGRADTQYF
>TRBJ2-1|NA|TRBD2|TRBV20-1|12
TGCAGTGCCAAGGGGAGCGGGGATGAGCAGTTCTTC
CSAKGSGDEQFF
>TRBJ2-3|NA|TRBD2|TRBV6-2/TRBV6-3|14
TGTGCCAGCAGTTGGCGGGAGAATATAGATACGCAGTATTTT
CASSWRENIDTQYF
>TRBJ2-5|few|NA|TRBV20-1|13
TGCAGTGCTAGAGTGTTGCCAAGGGAGACCCAGTACTTC
CSARVLPRETQYF
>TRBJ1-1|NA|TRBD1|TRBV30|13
TGCGCCCGAAAAGACAGGGGGAACACTGAAGCTTTCTTT
CARKDRGNTEAFF
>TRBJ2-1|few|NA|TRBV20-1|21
TGCAGTGCTAGACTAACACCCGGGACTGGCCTTGTGCGGACTACCTACAATGAGCAGTTCTTC
CSARLTPGTGLVRTTYNEQFF
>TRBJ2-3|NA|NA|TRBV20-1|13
TGCAGTGCTAGAGGTGGGGGGCCAGATACGCAGTATTTT
CSARGGGPDTQYF
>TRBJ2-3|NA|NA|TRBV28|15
TGTGCCAGCAGTCCACCCGCCCAATTGACAGATACGCAGTATTTT
CASSPPAQLTDTQYF